The next 21 T cell receptor beta chains were all read from a single sample in a study of shared clonotypes between healthy human individuals (TCRdb year 2020). The library relied on the immunoSEQ multiplex PCR assay. TCRdb holds this immuneACCESS table with in-frame rearrangements only. Some clones are missing; in checked studies, unresolved V genes explain under half, and the rest has no known cause. For this sample the table gives 2 million to 3 million clones, of which approximately 93% were detected only once. Of the sample, approximately 0.37% falls within the top ten clones. The sequencing sample was made of naive CD4+ T cells from PBMCs. The cell subset or site label of this sample denotes: CD45RA+ positively selected. All receptors derive from a man younger than 35 in good health. Some clones in this sample may be carry-over from other donors' samples.

V usage is TRBV7-2 and J usage is TRBJ2-5; 7 bases line up with TRBD2. After removal of 10 bases from V and 7 bases from J, the junction contained 9 bases not matched to a gene. CDR3 length: 12 residues. CDR1 is SGHTA and CDR2 is FQGNSA in the germline V gene. The CDR3 DNA sequence: TGTGCCACCCGGGGGGAGGGCGGGACCCAGTACTTC. The encoded protein is CATRGEGGTQYF.

The chain has TRBV6-4 and TRBJ1-2, with D possibly matching TRBD1 (6 bases). The V gene lost 7 bases and the J gene lost 2 bases, with 8 bases spanning the gap. The CDR3 loop spans 12 amino acids. Per the germline V gene, CDR1 is MRHNA and CDR2 is SNTAGT. CDR3: CASITGNYGYTF. The CDR3 DNA is TGTGCCAGCATAACAGGGAACTATGGCTACACCTTC.

The genes are TRBV28 and TRBJ2-4, with D perhaps given as TRBD1 or TRBD2 (5 bases each). With 5 bases removed from V and 9 bases from J, the gap between germline ends came to 23 bases. CDR3 length equals 16 residues. From germline, CDR1 is MDHEN and CDR2 SYDVKM. As DNA, the CDR3 is TGTGCCAGCAGTCCAGCCGGGGCGGCGATTATTGGCATTCAGTACTTC. This codes for CASSPAGAAIIGIQYF.

As concerns this clone: At the DNA level, this CDR3 is encoded by other sequences in the same sample as well. The chain employs TRBV29-1 and TRBJ1-2; D gene unclear. The CDR3 spans 11 residues. Trimming stripped 4 bases from V and 3 bases from J, with 6 bases between. Germline V lookup: CDR1 SQVTM, CDR2 ANQGSEA. CDR3 in DNA: TGCAGCGTTGGGGCCGACTATGGCTACACCTTC. Protein product: CSVGADYGYTF.

The table lists this clone with a count of one. The chain has TRBV18 and TRBJ2-7, with 11 bases that match TRBD2. This CDR3 has 15 amino acids. Germline V gene sequence: CDR1 KGHSH, CDR2 LQKENI. V lost 6 bases, J lost 6 bases, and 10 bases stayed unmatched. The CDR3 is CASSTSGSGYAEQYF. The CDR3 bases are TGTGCCAGCTCTACTAGCGGGAGTGGGTATGCCGAGCAGTACTTC.

V gene TRBV5-1 combines with J gene TRBJ1-4; TRBD1 matches at 10 bases. The V segment lost 3 bases and the J segment 8 bases; nucleotides outside the gene matches: 10. The CDR3 is 16 amino acids. The germline gives CDR1 SGHRS, CDR2 YFSETQ. CDR3 sequence: CASSWTPGQGTEKLFF. CDR3 coding DNA: TGCGCCAGCAGCTGGACTCCGGGACAGGGGACGGAAAAACTGTTTTTT.

CDR3 bases: TGTGCCAGCAGCCAAACCCCCCTAGACACAGATACGCAGTATTTT. This codes for CASSQTPLDTDTQYF. The rearrangement links TRBV7-3 to TRBJ2-3; unclear D gene. The CDR3 consists of 15 residues. The V and J ends lost 5 bases and 2 bases respectively, with 14 bases between them. The germline CDR1 and CDR2 sequences are SGHTA and FQGTGA.

This clone was recorded only once. V is TRBV12-5 and J is TRBJ1-2; the D is unclear. Germline loops: CDR1 LGHNT, CDR2 FRNRAP. The CDR3 length is 11 residues. V was shortened by 4 bases and J by 8 bases, with 8 bases between the two germline ends. In DNA form, the CDR3 reads TGTGCTAGTGGTTGGGTCGGGGGCTACACCTTC. This translates into CASGWVGGYTF.

Comment on this clone: The identical CDR3 is also encoded by other nucleotide sequences in the sample. The chain has TRBV4-3 and TRBJ2-7; 8 nucleotides align to TRBD2. Germline V CDR1 and CDR2: LGHNA, YSLEER. The CDR3 contains 15 residues. V lost 1 base and J lost 1; bases outside the gene matches: 3. The CDR3 DNA reads TGCGCCAGCAGCCAAGCCACTAGCGGATCCTACGAGCAGTACTTC. Translation: CASSQATSGSYEQYF.

The chain joins TRBV28 to TRBJ2-7; the D is unclear. The CDR3 has 15 amino acids. The V end was cut by 1 base, the J end by 0 bases, with 10 bases between. CDR1 is MDHEN, CDR2 SYDVKM, per germline. Here the CDR3 reads CASSLFGRGSYEQYF. The CDR3, as DNA: TGTGCCAGCAGTTTATTCGGGCGCGGCTCCTACGAGCAGTACTTC.

This clone was detected once. V gene TRBV28 combines with J gene TRBJ2-3, with 12 bases that match TRBD2. J lost 6 bases, V lost 4 bases, and 5 bases had no gene match. The CDR3 has 15 amino acids. The germline gives CDR1 MDHEN, CDR2 SYDVKM. CDR3: CASSSSGRADDTQYF. The CDR3 DNA is TGTGCCAGCAGTTCTAGCGGGAGGGCCGATGATACGCAGTATTTT. Full variable domain (rest looked up from reference TRBV28 and TRBJ2-3): DVKVTQSSRYLVKRTGEKVFLECVQDMDHENMFWYRQDPGLGLRLIYFSYDVKMKEKGDIPEGYSVSREKKERFSLILESASTNQTSMYLCASSSSGRADDTQYFGPGTRLTVL.

As concerns this clone: This same CDR3 is encoded by further DNA sequences in the sample. This rearrangement joins TRBV18 to TRBJ2-7; no firm D call. Trimming pared 3 bases from V and 1 base from J, leaving 10 bases between. Germline V gives CDR1 KGHSH, CDR2 LQKENI. CDR3 size: 14 residues. The CDR3 nucleotides are TGTGCCAGCTCACCTTCCCGCGCTTCCTACGAGCAGTACTTC. Translation: CASSPSRASYEQYF.

The chain uses TRBV19 and TRBJ1-1, with D tentatively TRBD1 (5 bases). The CDR3 consists of 13 residues. Germline V gene lookup returns CDR1 LNHDA and CDR2 SQIVND (reference sequence). Deletions cut 5 bases from V and 6 bases from J, with 13 bases between. The DNA for the CDR3 is TGTGCCAGTAGTGACGGGCCGGGGGCTGAAGCTTTCTTT. Protein sequence: CASSDGPGAEAFF.

The V and J genes are TRBV18 and TRBJ2-2; either TRBD1 or TRBD2 may supply D (6 bases each). CDR1 KGHSH and CDR2 LQKENI come from the germline V gene. The CDR3 has 17 residues. Trimming took off 4 bases at V and 2 bases at J, with 17 bases between the two ends. The DNA for the CDR3 is TGTGCCAGCTCACAGCTCGGGGGCCCTGGCAACACCGGGGAGCTGTTTTTT. This codes for CASSQLGGPGNTGELFF.

The J gene is TRBJ2-1, the V gene TRBV9; no firm D call. The V end was cut by 4 bases, the J end by 0 bases, with 8 bases between. The CDR3 has 14 amino acids. The germline V gene encodes CDR1 SGDLS and CDR2 YYNGEE. CDR3 protein: CASSPQPSYNEQFF. The DNA of the CDR3 is TGTGCCAGCAGCCCTCAGCCCTCCTACAATGAGCAGTTCTTC.

The rearrangement links TRBV12-5 to TRBJ2-1; D might be TRBD2 (5 bases). Trimming stripped 1 base from V and 9 bases from J, with 16 bases between. The V gene's germline CDR1 is LGHNT and CDR2 FRNRAP. This CDR3 is built from 15 residues. The CDR3 nucleotides are TGTGCTAGTGGTTTGGCCCCCGGCCTAGCAGGTGAGCAGTTCTTC. Encoded protein: CASGLAPGLAGEQFF.

V is TRBV7-9 and J is TRBJ2-7, with D unclear. There are 15 residues in the CDR3. The germline V and J ends were trimmed by 0 bases and 1 base, with 10 bases remaining between them. Germline V gives CDR1 SEHNR, CDR2 FQNEAQ (reference sequence). The CDR3 is CASSLAGLPSYEQYF. The CDR3 DNA reads TGTGCCAGCAGCTTAGCCGGGCTTCCATCCTACGAGCAGTACTTC. The entire variable domain, with the rest obtained from reference TRBV7-9 and TRBJ2-7, is as follows: DTGVSQNPRHKITKRGQNVTFRCDPISEHNRLYWYRQTLGQGPEFLTYFQNEAQLEKSRLLSDRFSAERPKGSFSTLEIQRTEQGDSAMYLCASSLAGLPSYEQYFGPGTRLTVT.

The chain has TRBV18 and TRBJ1-4; a possible D gene is TRBD1 (6 bases). This CDR3 region has 17 residues. V shed 0 bases and J shed 4 bases, with 15 bases lying between them. The germline CDR1 and CDR2 sequences are KGHSH and LQKENI. CDR3 bases: TGTGCCAGCTCACCACCCCTCGGACAGCGGGGTAATGAAAAACTGTTTTTT. Amino acids: CASSPPLGQRGNEKLFF. The variable domain in full, with the rest retrieved from reference TRBV18 and TRBJ1-4, is NAGVMQNPRHLVRRRGQEARLRCSPMKGHSHVYWYRQLPEEGLKFMVYLQKENIIDESGMPKERFSAEFPKEGPSILRIQQVVRGDSAAYFCASSPPLGQRGNEKLFFGSGTQLSVL.

Comments on this clone: Other DNA sequences in this sample translate to the same CDR3. The chain recombines TRBV6-5 with TRBJ2-3; D unresolved. Trimming took off 0 bases at V and 6 bases at J, with 7 bases between the two ends. From germline, CDR1 is MNHEY and CDR2 SVGAGI. The length of the CDR3 is 13 residues. DNA for the CDR3: TGTGCCAGCAGTTACTCCGGGCGGGATACGCAGTATTTT. This encodes CASSYSGRDTQYF.

This chain links TRBV14 with TRBJ2-6; D not resolved. Per germline, CDR1 SGHDN and CDR2 FVKESK. The CDR3 loop spans 16 amino acids. Trimming removed 3 bases at V and 0 bases at J, with 9 bases between. The CDR3 bases are TGTGCCAGCAGCCAGAATCCGGGCTCTGGGGCCAACGTCCTGACTTTC. Its protein product is CASSQNPGSGANVLTF.

About this clone: The same CDR3 arises from other DNA sequences in this sample as well. J is TRBJ2-3 and V is TRBV7-9; the D is unclear. Germline V gene lookup returns CDR1 SEHNR and CDR2 FQNEAQ (reference sequence). Deletions cut 5 bases from V and 2 bases from J, with 5 bases between. This CDR3 is 12 amino acids long. The CDR3 is CASSPFTDTQYF. The CDR3 DNA is TGTGCCAGCAGCCCCTTCACAGATACGCAGTATTTT.